This T cell receptor beta chain derives from a study of OX40 agonist ivuxolimab in advanced cancers. Study-level information: Ivuxolimab was delivered to patients intravenously every 2 weeks at doses spanning 0.01 to 10 mg/kg. Three patients got partial responses; one had hepatocellular carcinoma and two had cutaneous melanoma.

The data were produced by immunoSEQ multiplex PCR, yet TCRdb's version contains in-frame clones alone and is incomplete. Seen here are 91,000 or so clones, 65% to 90% observed once, and the top ten hold around 1.8%. About this clone itself: The antigen is unknown.

This CDR3 is built from 17 residues. V lost 4 bases to trimming and J lost 3 bases, with 17 bases between them. CDR1 and CDR2 from the germline V gene are SGHRS and YFSETQ. The study, taken as a whole, reports: Both CD4+ and CD8+ T cell populations in blood had undergone clonal expansion by week 6 at 0.1 to 3.0 mg/kg.

The V gene is TRBV5-1, the J gene TRBJ2-6; D possibly corresponds to TRBD1 (6 bases). Sequenced here: CD4+ or CD8+ T cells sorted from blood, sampled in a trial of the OX40 agonist ivuxolimab. The receptor was derived from an adult with an advanced solid tumor such as melanoma, head and neck, liver or kidney cancer. The DNA for the CDR3 is TGCGCCAGCAGCGTTTTGGGTCAGGGGAGTGGGGCCAACGTCCTGACTTTC. This encodes CASSVLGQGSGANVLTF.